This T cell receptor beta chain was recovered during a study of shared clonotypes between healthy human individuals. Whole-study context: Each donor's CD4 naive and CD4 memory cells filled three plates apiece, CD8 naive two, and CD8 memory one.

Method: immunoSEQ multiplex PCR; TCRdb's copy keeps in-frame clones and lacks some. The sample records 2,500,000 or so clones, 93% being singletons. CDR1 SGHTA and CDR2 FQGNSA come from the germline V gene. The length of the CDR3 is 15 residues. V dropped 6 bases and J dropped 3 bases, with 15 bases sitting between them. With respect to this clone: Antigen unknown.

Study-wide results and limits: Several donors held approximately 4.6% of naive CD4 clonotypes in common. It was the few donors that limited the genetic and exposure-history diversity represented.

The clonotype comes from a man younger than 35 in good health. Some clones in this sample may be carry-over from other donors' samples. V gene TRBV7-2 combines with J gene TRBJ2-1; a weak D match, TRBD1 (5 bases). The sample was naive CD4+ T cells from PBMCs. The subset here: CD45RA+ positively selected. The CDR3 protein is CASSSQGKGYNEQFF. CDR3 DNA sequence: TGTGCCAGCAGTTCTCAGGGTAAGGGCTACAATGAGCAGTTCTTC.